This T cell receptor (beta chain) is from a study of shared clonotypes between healthy human individuals. Researchers partitioned CD4+ cells into CD45RA+ naive and CD45RA-negative memory subsets. As to this clone: This CDR3 is also generated by other DNA sequences in the sample.

Clones were read by immunoSEQ multiplex PCR, and TCRdb kept only the in-frame ones, dropping some. This table holds roughly 1.5 million clones, 95% to 99% found once. CDR3 size: 14 residues. Between the trimmed V and J ends, which lost 3 bases and 2 bases, there was a span of 11 bases. Germline CDR1 reads KGHSH; CDR2 reads LQKENI. The sequence derives from a man aged 30-40 years in good health. Specimen: naive CD4+ T cells sorted from blood. As for subset: CD45RA+ positively selected. V gene TRBV18 combines with J gene TRBJ2-7; TRBD1 might be the D (5 bases). For the CDR3, the DNA is TGTGCCAGCTCACCCCCTCAGGGAACCTACGAGCAGTACTTC. This encodes CASSPPQGTYEQYF.